Given below is one T cell receptor (beta chain) in context. This clonotype was recorded a few times. Its target antigen remains unknown. Base qualities are not provided; no much larger clone lies one nucleotide away. This sample was taken from a study of blood T cells in healthy people across ages (dated by TCRdb to 2013 to 2016). As for the study more broadly: In model experiments, template switching captured about one uniquely barcoded TCR beta cDNA molecule for every two T cells. To track age-related changes in TCR beta repertoire diversity, the study relied on deep sequencing normalized with unique cDNA molecular identifiers. The donors were split into four age groups: young (average about 16 years), middle-aged (roughly 39), aged (more than 60) and long-lived (under 90). Two additional independent replicas of 1 million unique cDNA reads from the same blood draw were analyzed for two donors (one aged 18 to 30 and one aged 80 or older).

Systemically healthy Caucasian individuals from Russia, approximately 39 in total and aged roughly 6 to 90 years, were included as donors. Each donor gave roughly 9 milliliters of peripheral blood, drawn into EDTA-treated Vacutainer tubes. PBMCs were isolated by Ficoll-Paque density-gradient centrifugation, with at least 7 million obtained per sample. Total RNA, at least 5 micrograms per sample, was extracted from PBMCs with Trizol reagent. For every donor, flow cytometry on a PBMC aliquot measured the percentage of naive CD45RAhigh/CD27high T cells. On the study overall, not on this receptor specifically: Because the CMV infection status of the donors was unknown, age-related changes in expanded clonotypes may potentially have been confounded. As age increased, observed TCR beta diversity per million T cells dropped in a roughly linear way, and a significant reduction was already evident by age about 40. Since profiling was done on bulk unsorted PBMCs, naive and antigen-experienced compartments could not be conclusively compared. Compared with the aged group, the long-lived group had more naive CD4+ T cells, fewer expanded clones and increased TCR diversity, suggesting age selection. Observed TCR beta diversity correlated strongly with the percentage of naive T cells measured by flow cytometry. Estimates of total diversity based on one million sequenced T cells were regarded as lower bounds and as underestimates.

The protocol used for the library was 5' RACE. TCRdb names Illumina HiSeq 2500 as the instrument used. A second about 7 to 11 cycle PCR used a sample-barcoded 5' primer and a J-beta primer mix. A unique molecular identifier was introduced onto each TCR beta cDNA molecule by a template-switch 5' adaptor carrying 12 random nucleotides. Each sample yielded at least 2.5 million CDR3-containing paired-end reads. All of the RNA was converted into first-strand cDNA using the Mint cDNA synthesis kit, with a TRBC-specific oligonucleotide serving as the primer. Following uracil-DNA glycosylase treatment, all cDNA underwent a first 18-cycle PCR with the universal primers M1SS and BC2_uni_R. The paper's processing steps were these. Each sample was normalized by randomly selecting 1 million high-quality reads, each carrying a distinct molecular identifier. Reads with shared molecular identifiers were discarded instead of being binned into consensus sequences. MiTCR, run with a Q25 quality threshold and the strictest error-elimination algorithm, handled CDR3 identification, clonotype clustering and error correction. A nonparametric unseen species model with Euler transformation was used to estimate a lower bound on total TCR beta diversity. Clones were called with MiXCR by TCRdb after fastp trimmed the public reads at Q25, and only in-frame beta chains were retained. Duplicate CDR3 protein sequences are folded into a single record with the most common DNA and genes. The authors' filters were not applied to this entry. The sample table records some 760,000 distinct CDR3 sequences; 25% of these occur just once. 9.4% of the sample is held by the ten biggest clonotypes.

For CDR1 and CDR2, the germline V gene lists MGHRA and YSYEKL. Germline trimming: 6 bases from V, 5 bases from J; junction bases outside gene matches: 14. The CDR3 numbers 17 residues from cysteine through phenylalanine. Kept here is only the CDR3 DNA, which spans 51 bases and is read in frame from base 1. This sample also appeared in a second study, on T cells of mothers and their children. The second study reports: Donors were nine systemically healthy Caucasian individuals: three mothers and their six children. cDNA synthesis consumed the entire amount of extracted RNA, loaded at around 1.4 ug RNA in each 15 ul reaction. Sample barcodes and 2-4 random nucleotides were added via the M1S primer in the second PCR. Over 8.5 million TCR beta CDR3 reads came from each mother, compared with roughly 2.8 million reads from each child. Thymic selection similarly shapes TCR recombination output in related and unrelated pairs, with minor effect from inherited differences. Related mother-child pairs always showed normalized repertoire overlap that was slightly higher than in unrelated mother-child pairs, though the difference was never significant. No persistent microchimeric T cell clones were detected, at a sensitivity of 80 to 100 clones per million clonotypes. To look for features that set related mother-child pairs apart from unrelated individuals, the researchers ran deep NGS to compare the TCR beta repertoires of mothers and children. Mothers averaged roughly 36 +/- 4 years of age and children averaged 11 +/- 4 years. After adapters were ligated using NEBNext reagents, the libraries underwent 100+100 nt paired-end sequencing on an Illumina HiSeq 2000. To avoid cross-contamination, the mother libraries and the child libraries were prepared a month apart and sequenced in separate runs. Between 500,000 and 2,000,000 distinct TCR beta clonotypes were identified per donor. Naive TCR beta clonotypes were estimated from low-frequency clonotypes matched to each donor's FACS-determined naive share, without sorting.

Here the chain combines TRBV4-1 and TRBJ2-2, and 8 junction bases match TRBD2. Sequenced input: blood. The source is a boy aged 5-17 years in good health. This receptor has the CDR3 CASRRISGSGGTGELFF. The nucleotides read TGCGCCAGCAGAAGAATAAGCGGGAGCGGTGGGACCGGGGAGCTGTTTTTT.